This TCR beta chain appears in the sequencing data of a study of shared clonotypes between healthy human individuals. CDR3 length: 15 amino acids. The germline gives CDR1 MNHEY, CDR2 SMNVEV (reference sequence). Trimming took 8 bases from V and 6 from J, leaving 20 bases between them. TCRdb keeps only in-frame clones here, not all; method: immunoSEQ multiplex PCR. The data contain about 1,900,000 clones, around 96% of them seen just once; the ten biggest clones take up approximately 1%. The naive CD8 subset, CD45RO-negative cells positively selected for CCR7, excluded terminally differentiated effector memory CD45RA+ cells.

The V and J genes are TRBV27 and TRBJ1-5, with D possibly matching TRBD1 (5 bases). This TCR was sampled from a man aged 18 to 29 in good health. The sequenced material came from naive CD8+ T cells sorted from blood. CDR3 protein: CASGTGWTGGQPQHF. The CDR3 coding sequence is TGTGCCAGCGGGACCGGTTGGACCGGGGGTCAGCCCCAGCATTTT.